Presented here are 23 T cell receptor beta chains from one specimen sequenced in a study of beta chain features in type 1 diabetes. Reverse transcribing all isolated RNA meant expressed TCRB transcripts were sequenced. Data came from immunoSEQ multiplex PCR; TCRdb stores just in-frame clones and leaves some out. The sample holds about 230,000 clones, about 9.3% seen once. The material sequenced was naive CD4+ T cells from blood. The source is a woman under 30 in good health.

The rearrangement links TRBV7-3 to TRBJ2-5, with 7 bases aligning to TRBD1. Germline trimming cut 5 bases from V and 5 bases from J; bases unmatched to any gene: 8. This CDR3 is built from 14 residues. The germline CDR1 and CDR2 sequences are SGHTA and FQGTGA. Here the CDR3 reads CASSLTGKGETQYF. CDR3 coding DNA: TGTGCCAGCAGCCTGACAGGGAAGGGGGAGACCCAGTACTTC.

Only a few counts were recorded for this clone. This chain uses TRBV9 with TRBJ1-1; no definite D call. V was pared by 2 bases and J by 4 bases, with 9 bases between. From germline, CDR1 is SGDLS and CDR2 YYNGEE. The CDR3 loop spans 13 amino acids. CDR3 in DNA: TGTGCCAGCAGCGTCGGGGTCGGCACTGAAGCTTTCTTT. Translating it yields CASSVGVGTEAFF.

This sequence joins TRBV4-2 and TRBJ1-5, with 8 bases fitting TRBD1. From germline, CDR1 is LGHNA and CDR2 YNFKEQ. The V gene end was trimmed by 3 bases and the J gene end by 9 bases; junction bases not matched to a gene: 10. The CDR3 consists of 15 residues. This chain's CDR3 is CASSQPDRDPWPQHF. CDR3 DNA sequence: TGTGCCAGCAGCCAGCCGGACAGGGACCCTTGGCCCCAGCATTTT.

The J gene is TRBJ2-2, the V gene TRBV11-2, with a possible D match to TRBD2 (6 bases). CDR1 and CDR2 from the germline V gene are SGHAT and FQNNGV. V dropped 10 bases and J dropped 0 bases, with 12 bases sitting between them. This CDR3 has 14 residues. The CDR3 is CATGRGTNTGELFF. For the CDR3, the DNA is TGTGCCACCGGGCGGGGAACGAACACCGGGGAGCTGTTTTTT.

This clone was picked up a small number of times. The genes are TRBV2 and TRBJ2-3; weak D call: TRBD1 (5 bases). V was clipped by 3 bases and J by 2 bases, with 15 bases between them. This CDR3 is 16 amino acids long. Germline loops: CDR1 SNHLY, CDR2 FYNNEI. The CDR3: CASSDSWQGYTDTQYF. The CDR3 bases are TGTGCCAGCAGTGATTCTTGGCAGGGATACACAGATACGCAGTATTTT. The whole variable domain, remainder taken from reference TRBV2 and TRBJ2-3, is EPEVTQTPSHQVTQMGQEVILRCVPISNHLYFYWYRQILGQKVEFLVSFYNNEISEKSEIFDDQFSVERPDGSNFTLKIRSTKLEDSAMYFCASSDSWQGYTDTQYFGPGTRLTVL.

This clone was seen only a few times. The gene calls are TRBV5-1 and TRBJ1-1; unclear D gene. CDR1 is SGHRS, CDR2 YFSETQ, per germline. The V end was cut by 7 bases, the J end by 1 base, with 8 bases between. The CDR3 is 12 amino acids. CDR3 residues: CASGEPNTEAFF. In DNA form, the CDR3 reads TGCGCCAGCGGGGAGCCGAACACTGAAGCTTTCTTT.

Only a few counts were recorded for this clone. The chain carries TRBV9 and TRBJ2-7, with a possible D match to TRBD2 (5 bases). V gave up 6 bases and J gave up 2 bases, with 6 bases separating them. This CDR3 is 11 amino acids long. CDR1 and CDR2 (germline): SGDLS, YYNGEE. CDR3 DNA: TGTGCCAGCACCGGGGCCTACGAGCAGTACTTC. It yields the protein CASTGAYEQYF. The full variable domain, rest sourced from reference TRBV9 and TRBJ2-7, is DSGVTQTPKHLITATGQRVTLRCSPRSGDLSVYWYQQSLDQGLQFLIQYYNGEERAKGNILERFSAQQFPDLHSELNLSSLELGDSALYFCASTGAYEQYFGPGTRLTVT.

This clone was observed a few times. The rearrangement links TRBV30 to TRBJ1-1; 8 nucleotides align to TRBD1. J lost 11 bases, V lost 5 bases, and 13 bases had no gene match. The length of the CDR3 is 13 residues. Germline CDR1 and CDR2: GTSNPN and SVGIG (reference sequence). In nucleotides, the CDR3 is TGTGCCTGGGATCAGGGGGCGCTCCCCGGGGCTTTCTTT. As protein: CAWDQGALPGAFF.

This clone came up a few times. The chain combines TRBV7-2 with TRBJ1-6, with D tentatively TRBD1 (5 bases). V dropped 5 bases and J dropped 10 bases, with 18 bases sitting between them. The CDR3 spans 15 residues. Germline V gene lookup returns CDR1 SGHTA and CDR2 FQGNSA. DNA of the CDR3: TGTGCCAGCAGCCCCGGTCCCCAGGGTAACTCACCCCTCCACTTT. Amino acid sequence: CASSPGPQGNSPLHF.

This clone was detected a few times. For the CDR3, the DNA is TGTGCCAGCAGCTTAGCGGGAAAGGCCGGGGAGCTGTTTTTT. It translates to CASSLAGKAGELFF. The chain joins TRBV11-3 to TRBJ2-2, with D possibly TRBD2 on 5 matching bases. The CDR3 covers 14 residues. V lost 1 base and J lost 6, with 9 bases in between. CDR1 SGHNT and CDR2 YENEEA come from the germline V gene.

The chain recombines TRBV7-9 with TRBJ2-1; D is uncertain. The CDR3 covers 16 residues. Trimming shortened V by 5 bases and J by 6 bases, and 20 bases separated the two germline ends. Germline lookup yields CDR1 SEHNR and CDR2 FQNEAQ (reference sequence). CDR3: CASSQAPGGTFNEQFF. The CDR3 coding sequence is TGTGCCAGCAGCCAAGCCCCCGGCGGCACTTTCAATGAGCAGTTCTTC.

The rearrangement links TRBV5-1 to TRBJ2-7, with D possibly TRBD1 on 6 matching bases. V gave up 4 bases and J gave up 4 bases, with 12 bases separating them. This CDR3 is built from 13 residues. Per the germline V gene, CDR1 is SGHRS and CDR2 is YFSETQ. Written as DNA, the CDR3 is TGCGCCAGCAGCCTAACAGGGAGTTACGAGCAGTACTTC. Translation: CASSLTGSYEQYF.

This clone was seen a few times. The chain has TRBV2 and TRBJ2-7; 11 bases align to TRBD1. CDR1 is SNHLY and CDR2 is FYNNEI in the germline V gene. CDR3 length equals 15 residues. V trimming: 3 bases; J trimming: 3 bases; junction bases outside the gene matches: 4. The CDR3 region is CASSEDRGLFYEQYF. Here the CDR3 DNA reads TGTGCCAGCAGTGAGGACAGGGGGCTTTTCTACGAGCAGTACTTC.

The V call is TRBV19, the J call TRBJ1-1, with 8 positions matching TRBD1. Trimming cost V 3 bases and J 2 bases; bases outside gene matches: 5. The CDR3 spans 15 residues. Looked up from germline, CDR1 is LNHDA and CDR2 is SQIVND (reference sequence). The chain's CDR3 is CASSISGTGNTEAFF. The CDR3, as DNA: TGTGCCAGTAGTATCTCCGGGACAGGTAACACTGAAGCTTTCTTT.

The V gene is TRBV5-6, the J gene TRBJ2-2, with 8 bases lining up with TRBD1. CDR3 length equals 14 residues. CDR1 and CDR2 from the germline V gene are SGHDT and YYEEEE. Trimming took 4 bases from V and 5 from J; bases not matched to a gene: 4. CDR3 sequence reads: CASSAGGATGELFF. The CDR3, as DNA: TGTGCCAGCAGCGCAGGGGGCGCAACCGGGGAGCTGTTTTTT.

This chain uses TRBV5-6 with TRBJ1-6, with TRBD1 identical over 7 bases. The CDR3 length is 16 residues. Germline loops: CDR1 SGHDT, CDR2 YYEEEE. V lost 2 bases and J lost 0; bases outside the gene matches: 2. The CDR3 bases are TGTGCCAGCAGCTTACAGGGGACCTCCTATAATTCACCCCTCCACTTT. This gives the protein CASSLQGTSYNSPLHF.

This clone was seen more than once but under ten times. In nucleotides, the CDR3 is TGCGCCAGCAGCCAAGGGGGATCAGGGGCTCTCTTGGATGAGCAGTTCTTC. Translation: CASSQGGSGALLDEQFF. The chain joins TRBV4-1 to TRBJ2-1, with D tentatively TRBD1 (6 bases). The CDR3 runs 17 residues. Germline V CDR1 and CDR2: MGHRA, YSYEKL. The ends were cut back, 1 base at V and 8 bases at J, with 21 bases in the middle.

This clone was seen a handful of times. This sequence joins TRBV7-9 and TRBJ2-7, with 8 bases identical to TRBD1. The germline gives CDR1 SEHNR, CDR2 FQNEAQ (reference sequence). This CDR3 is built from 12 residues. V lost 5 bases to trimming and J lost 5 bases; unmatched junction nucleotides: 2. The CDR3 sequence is CASSPTGDEQYF. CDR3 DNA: TGTGCCAGCAGCCCGACAGGGGACGAGCAGTACTTC.

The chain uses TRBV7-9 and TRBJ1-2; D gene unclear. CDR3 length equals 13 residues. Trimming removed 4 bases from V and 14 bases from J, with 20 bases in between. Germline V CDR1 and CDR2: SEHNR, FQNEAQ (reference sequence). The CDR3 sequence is CASSSRVSNYITF. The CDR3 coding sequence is TGTGCCAGCAGCTCCCGGGTTTCGAACTACATTACCTTC.

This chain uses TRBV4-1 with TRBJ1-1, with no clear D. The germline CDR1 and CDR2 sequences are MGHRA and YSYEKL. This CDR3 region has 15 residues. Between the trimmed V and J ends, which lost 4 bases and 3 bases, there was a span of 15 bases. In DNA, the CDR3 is TGCGCCAGCAGCCCCCATGAGGTCCGGTACACTGAAGCTTTCTTT. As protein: CASSPHEVRYTEAFF.

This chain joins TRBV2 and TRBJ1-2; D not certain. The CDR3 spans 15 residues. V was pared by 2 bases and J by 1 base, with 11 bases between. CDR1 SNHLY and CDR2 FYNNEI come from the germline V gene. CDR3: CASSEPTQINYGYTF. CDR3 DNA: TGTGCCAGCAGTGAACCCACACAGATTAACTATGGCTACACCTTC.

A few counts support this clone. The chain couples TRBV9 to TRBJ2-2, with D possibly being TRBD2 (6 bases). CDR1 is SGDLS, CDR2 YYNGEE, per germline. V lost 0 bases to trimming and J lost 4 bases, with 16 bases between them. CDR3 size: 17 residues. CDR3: CASSVALGGTGTGELFF. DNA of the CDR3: TGTGCCAGCAGCGTAGCTTTGGGCGGGACGGGCACCGGGGAGCTGTTTTTT.

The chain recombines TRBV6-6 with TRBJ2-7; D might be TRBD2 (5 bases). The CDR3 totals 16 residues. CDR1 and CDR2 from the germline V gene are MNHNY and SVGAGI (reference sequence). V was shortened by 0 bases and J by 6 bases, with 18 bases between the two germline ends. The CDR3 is CASSYSGLSVGGEQYF. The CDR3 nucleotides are TGTGCCAGCAGTTACTCAGGACTGTCCGTCGGTGGCGAGCAGTACTTC.